The TCR beta chain under discussion was sequenced for a study of T-cell reconstitution after alpha-beta-depleted transplantation in children. This clonotype showed up many times. V lost 5 bases to trimming and J lost 8 bases, with 16 bases between them. Germline V gene data show CDR1 as DFQATT and CDR2 as SNEGSKA (reference sequence). CDR3 length equals 13 residues. The authors prepared the TCRbeta library with unique molecular identifiers. Using its own MiXCR run on the PCR reads, TCRdb lists one record per CDR3 protein. The top ten clones hold approximately 2.4% of a sample with some 70,000 distinct CDR3 sequences, just under 7.5% of them seen once.

The rearrangement uses TRBV20-1 and TRBJ2-1; a possible D gene is TRBD2 (5 bases). The receptor's source is a human donor who donated a stem cell graft to a child with acute lymphoblastic leukemia. This material consisted of PBMCs from the stem cell graft donor, taken from the stem cell graft. CDR3 loop: CSADGRERDEQFF. CDR3 bases: TGCAGTGCTGACGGCCGGGAAAGGGATGAGCAGTTCTTC.